This TCR beta chain emerged from a study of OX40 agonist ivuxolimab in advanced cancers. The junction had 10 bases not matched to a gene; V was cut back by 9 bases and J by 6 bases. Per germline, CDR1 SNHLY and CDR2 FYNNEI. There are 14 residues in the CDR3. Here immunoSEQ multiplex PCR was the method, and the copy in TCRdb shows in-frame clones only, minus some. The sample yields some 94,000 clones, roughly nine tenths seen once. V gene TRBV2 combines with J gene TRBJ2-3; 9 bases map to TRBD1. Sample: CD4+ or CD8+ T cells sorted from blood, taken in a trial of the OX40 agonist ivuxolimab. This sequence originates from an adult with an advanced solid tumor such as melanoma, head and neck, liver or kidney cancer. The CDR3 region is CAREGDREVDTQYF. In DNA, the CDR3 is TGTGCCAGAGAAGGGGACAGGGAAGTGGATACGCAGTATTTT.